Sequencing of this T cell receptor (beta chain) was carried out in a study of T cells in Graves' hyperthyroidism and ophthalmopathy. Findings and caveats of the study: The blood repertoire included most of the expanded thyroid clonotypes above 0.001.

This CDR3 is built from 15 residues. The germline gives CDR1 LGHNT, CDR2 FRNRAP. The junction had 7 bases not matched to a gene; V was cut back by 5 bases and J by 4 bases. Points on this clonotype: Antigen specificity is unknown.

Regions amplified from RNA transcripts were the TCR beta CDR3 regions. Primed by the HTBI set, a first-round RT-PCR was run on the TCR CDR3. Each CDR3 protein gets one entry after TCRdb re-called the multiplex PCR reads with MiXCR. The sample holds some 350,000 distinct CDR3 sequences; about a fifth are singletons and the top ten take around 3.4%. No progression to ophthalmopathy during 18 months of follow-up defined stable disease. Each diagnosis was grounded in clinical symptoms, serum thyroxine and TRAb, thyroid ultrasound, and orbital computed tomography. From more than 9.5 ml of fresh peripheral blood, PBMCs were isolated.

The chain uses TRBV12-5 and TRBJ2-2; 7 nucleotides align to TRBD1. The receptor comes from a woman aged 18-30 years with Graves' hyperthyroidism. The sample was blood. The chain's CDR3 is CASGIRQGGTGELFF. The CDR3 bases are TGTGCTAGTGGTATAAGACAGGGCGGCACCGGGGAGCTGTTTTTT. Together with reference TRBV12-5 and TRBJ2-2, the CDR3 gives the full variable domain: DARVTQTPRHKVTEMGQEVTMRCQPILGHNTVFWYRQTMMQGLELLAYFRNRAPLDDSGMPKDRFSAEMPDATLATLKIQPSEPRDSAVYFCASGIRQGGTGELFFGEGSRLTVL.